Below, 29 T cell receptor beta chains from the same sample are listed, as sequenced in a study of blood T cell repertoires in COVID-19. The method was immunoSEQ multiplex PCR; TCRdb's version includes in-frame clones alone and lacks a portion of them. The repertoire holds about 59,000 clones, with 81% as singletons. Sequencing was carried out using peripheral blood. Receptors were obtained from an elderly woman with active or convalescent COVID-19.

This chain uses TRBV28 with TRBJ1-1; tentative D call: TRBD1 (6 bases). The CDR3 is made up of 14 amino acids. V lost 6 bases and J lost 1, with 12 bases in between. Germline CDR1 reads MDHEN; CDR2 reads SYDVKM. CDR3 protein: CASSSGTPNTEAFF. The CDR3 nucleotides are TGTGCCAGCAGCTCCGGGACACCGAACACTGAAGCTTTCTTT.

The rearrangement joins TRBV19 to TRBJ2-7, with TRBD1 matching 9 bases. This CDR3 has 14 residues. The germline V gene has CDR1 LNHDA and CDR2 SQIVND (reference sequence). The DNA for the CDR3 is TGTGCTTCCAGGCAGGACAGGGGTTCCTACGAGCAGTACTTC. This encodes CASRQDRGSYEQYF.

The rearrangement links TRBV6-5 to TRBJ1-5; TRBD1 agrees at 12 bases. Trimming cost V 0 bases and J 6 bases; bases outside gene matches: 3. The CDR3 spans 16 residues. The germline gives CDR1 MNHEY, CDR2 SVGAGI. Written as DNA, the CDR3 is TGTGCCAGCAGTTACTCAGGGACAGGGGGCTCTCAGCCCCAGCATTTT. Translated, it gives CASSYSGTGGSQPQHF.

The rearrangement uses TRBV24-1 and TRBJ1-3; a weak D match, TRBD1 (6 bases). Per the germline V gene, CDR1 is KGHDR and CDR2 is SFDVKD. V lost 4 bases and J lost 4, with 10 bases in between. CDR3 length: 14 amino acids. This CDR3 reads CATSDPGQGNTIYF. The CDR3 DNA reads TGTGCCACCAGTGACCCAGGACAGGGAAACACCATATATTTT.

The V call is TRBV4-1, the J call TRBJ2-7; D is unclear. CDR3 size: 14 residues. Germline V gives CDR1 MGHRA, CDR2 YSYEKL. Trimming removed 0 bases from V and 3 bases from J, with 9 bases in between. The CDR3 nucleotides are TGCGCCAGCAGCCAAGAAAGATCGAGCTACGAGCAGTACTTC. This encodes CASSQERSSYEQYF.

The chain is built from TRBV28 and TRBJ1-3, with a possible D match to TRBD1 (6 bases). Germline CDR1 MDHEN, CDR2 SYDVKM. CDR3 length equals 16 residues. Trimming took off 3 bases at V and 4 bases at J, with 16 bases between the two ends. CDR3 sequence (DNA): TGTGCCAGCAGTTTGTATCAGGGGTCCGAGGGAAACACCATATATTTT. It specifies CASSLYQGSEGNTIYF.

The chain combines TRBV7-8 with TRBJ1-2; TRBD1 might be the D (6 bases). CDR3 length equals 15 residues. Looked up from germline, CDR1 is SGHVS and CDR2 is FQNEAQ. Trimming took 1 base from V and 6 from J, leaving 15 bases between them. For the CDR3, the DNA is TGTGCCAGCAGCTTAGTTCAAACAGGGAAAGATGGCTACACCTTC. It yields the protein CASSLVQTGKDGYTF.

This rearrangement joins TRBV5-6 to TRBJ1-1; a weak D match, TRBD1 (6 bases). CDR3 length: 16 amino acids. The V and J ends lost 0 bases and 1 base respectively, with 13 bases between them. In germline, CDR1 is SGHDT, CDR2 YYEEEE. The CDR3 DNA reads TGTGCCAGCAGCTTGGCTTGGGGGACACAGAACACTGAAGCTTTCTTT. Translated: CASSLAWGTQNTEAFF. Full variable domain (outside the CDR3, taken from reference TRBV5-6 and TRBJ1-1): DAGVTQSPTHLIKTRGQQVTLRCSPKSGHDTVSWYQQALGQGPQFIFQYYEEEERQRGNFPDRFSGHQFPNYSSELNVNALLLGDSALYLCASSLAWGTQNTEAFFGQGTRLTVV.

The chain carries TRBV28 and TRBJ1-2; 7 nucleotides agree with TRBD1. The junction had 11 bases not matched to a gene; V was cut back by 6 bases and J by 4 bases. The CDR3 has 15 amino acids. CDR1 and CDR2 (germline): MDHEN, SYDVKM. DNA of the CDR3: TGTGCCAGCAGACCAATTGACAGGGTAGCCTATGGCTACACCTTC. Translated, it gives CASRPIDRVAYGYTF.

The chain couples TRBV10-3 to TRBJ2-5, with 7 bases fitting TRBD1. V dropped 3 bases and J dropped 3; count of bases not matched to a gene: 4. Germline CDR1 and CDR2: ENHRY and SYGVKD. The CDR3 loop spans 14 amino acids. CDR3 protein: CAISDTGTEETQYF. As DNA, the CDR3 is TGTGCCATCAGTGATACCGGGACAGAAGAGACCCAGTACTTC.

The CDR3 protein is CASSYKGTSYNEQFF. The CDR3 nucleotides read TGTGCCAGCAGTTACAAGGGGACTAGCTACAATGAGCAGTTCTTC. The chain links TRBV6-2 or TRBV6-3 to TRBJ2-1; 8 nucleotides align to TRBD2. Trimming cost V 2 bases and J 3 bases; bases outside gene matches: 3. CDR3 length equals 15 residues. From germline, CDR1 is MNHEY and CDR2 SVGEGT.

The chain recombines TRBV6-2 or TRBV6-3 with TRBJ2-7; 9 bases fit TRBD1. V dropped 5 bases and J dropped 4; count of bases not matched to a gene: 6. The CDR3 is made up of 14 amino acids. Germline V CDR1 and CDR2: MNHEY, SVGEGT. The CDR3 sequence is CASSAGTGRYEQYF. In nucleotides, the CDR3 is TGTGCCAGCAGTGCCGGGACAGGGAGATACGAGCAGTACTTC.

J is TRBJ2-2 and V is TRBV2, with D possibly matching TRBD1 (6 bases). Germline CDR1 is SNHLY and CDR2 is FYNNEI. V was trimmed by 6 bases and J by 2 bases, leaving 10 bases between them. The CDR3 extends over 14 amino acids. CDR3 loop: CASRRTVNTGELFF. The CDR3 region has the DNA TGTGCCAGCAGGAGGACAGTTAACACCGGGGAGCTGTTTTTT.

J is TRBJ1-4 and V is TRBV10-3; D may be TRBD1 (6 bases). CDR1 is ENHRY, CDR2 SYGVKD, per germline. Trimming removed 5 bases at V and 7 bases at J, with 17 bases between. There are 15 residues in the CDR3. CDR3 in amino acids: CAISKNRAGPEKLFF. In DNA, the CDR3 is TGTGCCATCAGTAAGAACAGGGCCGGCCCTGAAAAACTGTTTTTT.

The CDR3 protein is CASGLDSADTQYF. The CDR3 DNA reads TGTGCTAGTGGTTTAGACAGCGCAGATACGCAGTATTTT. The J gene is TRBJ2-3, the V gene TRBV12-5, with a weak D call TRBD1 (5 bases). This CDR3 comprises 13 residues. The V end was cut by 3 bases, the J end by 4 bases, with 8 bases between. The V gene's germline CDR1 is LGHNT and CDR2 FRNRAP.

The CDR3 loop is CASSDSSQPQHF. The DNA of the CDR3 is TGTGCCAGCAGTGACTCGAGTCAGCCCCAGCATTTT. J is TRBJ1-5 and V is TRBV6-4; D unresolved. The V end lost 0 bases, the J end lost 6 bases, and 3 bases lay between the germline ends. The CDR3 is made up of 12 amino acids. CDR1 MRHNA and CDR2 SNTAGT come from the germline V gene.

The chain employs TRBV28 and TRBJ2-7; TRBD2 matches 13 bases. The CDR3 totals 16 residues. The ends lost 1 base at V and 2 bases at J; junction bases unmatched: 2. Germline loops: CDR1 MDHEN, CDR2 SYDVKM. The CDR3 sequence: CASSLLGLAGTYEQYF. DNA of the CDR3: TGTGCCAGCAGTTTATTGGGACTAGCGGGGACCTACGAGCAGTACTTC. Looking up the rest from reference TRBV28 and TRBJ2-7 gives the full variable domain: DVKVTQSSRYLVKRTGEKVFLECVQDMDHENMFWYRQDPGLGLRLIYFSYDVKMKEKGDIPEGYSVSREKKERFSLILESASTNQTSMYLCASSLLGLAGTYEQYFGPGTRLTVT.

The rearrangement joins TRBV7-2 to TRBJ2-7; 9 positions match TRBD1. This CDR3 contains 15 residues. Germline V gene data show CDR1 as SGHTA and CDR2 as FQGNSA. The junction had 5 bases not matched to a gene; V was cut back by 1 base and J by 4 bases. CDR3 coding DNA: TGTGCCAGCAGCTTAGGTGGGGACAGGGCATACGAGCAGTACTTC. Protein: CASSLGGDRAYEQYF.

The rearrangement uses TRBV2 and TRBJ1-2; D is uncertain. Between the trimmed V and J ends, which lost 4 bases and 5 bases, there was a span of 8 bases. Germline CDR1 and CDR2: SNHLY and FYNNEI. The CDR3 spans 12 residues. CDR3 in DNA: TGTGCCAGCAGTGGGAGGGTTTATGGCTACACCTTC. Protein: CASSGRVYGYTF.

This clone was seen just once. The rearrangement links TRBV7-3 to TRBJ1-1; the D is unclear. The CDR3 runs 14 residues. Germline V gene lookup returns CDR1 SGHTA and CDR2 FQGTGA. V dropped 7 bases and J dropped 1 base, with 13 bases sitting between them. This CDR3 reads CASKTNTGNTEAFF. The CDR3 DNA sequence: TGTGCCAGCAAGACCAATACGGGGAACACTGAAGCTTTCTTT.

This chain uses TRBV18 with TRBJ2-5; 8 bases agree with TRBD2. The junction had 14 bases not matched to a gene; V was cut back by 6 bases and J by 5 bases. Germline V lookup: CDR1 KGHSH, CDR2 LQKENI. This CDR3 comprises 16 residues. Written as DNA, the CDR3 is TGTGCCAGCTCGCAGGGCACCGGGACTAGTCAGGAGACCCAGTACTTC. Translating it yields CASSQGTGTSQETQYF.

The chain is built from TRBV7-2 and TRBJ1-5, with 7 bases lining up with TRBD1. The length of the CDR3 is 14 residues. The V and J ends lost 3 bases and 13 bases, in that order; junction bases with no gene match: 12. Germline V lookup: CDR1 SGHTA, CDR2 FQGNSA. This chain's CDR3 is CASSFLAGGIMQHF. In DNA form, the CDR3 reads TGTGCCAGCAGCTTCCTGGCAGGGGGGATCATGCAGCATTTT.

The gene calls are TRBV7-6 and TRBJ2-7; perhaps TRBD1 as D (6 bases). The V gene lost 4 bases and the J gene lost 5 bases, with 15 bases spanning the gap. This CDR3 has 14 amino acids. Germline V gene data show CDR1 as SGHVS and CDR2 as FNYEAQ. DNA of the CDR3: TGTGCCAGCAGCTACTCAACAGGGATCCACGAGCAGTACTTC. Translating gives CASSYSTGIHEQYF. The full variable domain, in which reference TRBV7-6 and TRBJ2-7 provide the parts outside the CDR3, is GAGVSQSPRYKVTKRGQDVALRCDPISGHVSLYWYRQALGQGPEFLTYFNYEAQQDKSGLPNDRFSAERPEGSISTLTIQRTEQRDSAMYRCASSYSTGIHEQYFGPGTRLTVT.

This clone has more than one count but fewer than ten. CDR3 in DNA: TGTGCCAGCAGTACAGGGGGGCCTCCCCTCCACTTT. This gives the protein CASSTGGPPLHF. The V call is TRBV28, the J call TRBJ1-6; 8 positions match TRBD1. This CDR3 is 12 amino acids long. The ends lost 5 bases at V and 13 bases at J; junction bases unmatched: 4. The germline CDR1 and CDR2 sequences are MDHEN and SYDVKM.

With respect to this clone: One junction end does not reproduce the germline sequence, and a read error may be involved. The V call is TRBV7-7, the J call TRBJ2-2, with 9 nucleotides matching TRBD1. The CDR3 consists of 15 residues. The germline CDR1 and CDR2 sequences are SSHAT and FNYEAQ (reference sequence). The CDR3 DNA reads as TGTGCTAGCAGCCAGGACAGGGGCAACACCGGGGAGCTGTTTTTT. This sequence encodes CASSQDRGNTGELFF.

This clone was seen a few times. CDR3 in amino acids: CASSQDGPGNQPQHF. Written as DNA, the CDR3 is TGTGCCAGCAGCCAAGATGGGCCAGGGAATCAGCCCCAGCATTTT. The chain has TRBV4-2 and TRBJ1-5, with D perhaps TRBD1 (5 bases). V lost 0 bases and J 4 bases, leaving 10 bases between the germline ends. The CDR3 totals 15 residues. CDR1 LGHNA and CDR2 YNFKEQ come from the germline V gene.

The chain recombines TRBV19 with TRBJ1-1; no firm D call. The CDR3 consists of 13 residues. Trimming stripped 4 bases from V and 6 bases from J, with 12 bases between. The germline CDR1 and CDR2 sequences are LNHDA and SQIVND (reference sequence). The CDR3 reads CASSNGVLSEAFF. CDR3 coding DNA: TGTGCCAGTAGTAACGGGGTACTTTCTGAAGCTTTCTTT.

This clone was observed a single time. The V call is TRBV6-5, the J call TRBJ2-7, with 7 nucleotides matching TRBD1. Germline CDR1 is MNHEY and CDR2 is SVGAGI. V dropped 1 base and J dropped 7; count of bases not matched to a gene: 13. The CDR3 has 16 amino acids. The CDR3, as DNA: TGTGCCAGCAGTTACTTGTCGGCCAGGGGGAGAGAGGAGCAGTACTTC. As protein: CASSYLSARGREEQYF.

This sequence joins TRBV10-3 and TRBJ1-5; D remains ambiguous. The V end lost 3 bases, the J end lost 2 bases, and 11 bases lay between the germline ends. Germline V gene data show CDR1 as ENHRY and CDR2 as SYGVKD. This CDR3 contains 15 residues. The CDR3 nucleotides are TGTGCCATCAGTGACGAGGGATTGGGCAATCAGCCCCAGCATTTT. As protein: CAISDEGLGNQPQHF.